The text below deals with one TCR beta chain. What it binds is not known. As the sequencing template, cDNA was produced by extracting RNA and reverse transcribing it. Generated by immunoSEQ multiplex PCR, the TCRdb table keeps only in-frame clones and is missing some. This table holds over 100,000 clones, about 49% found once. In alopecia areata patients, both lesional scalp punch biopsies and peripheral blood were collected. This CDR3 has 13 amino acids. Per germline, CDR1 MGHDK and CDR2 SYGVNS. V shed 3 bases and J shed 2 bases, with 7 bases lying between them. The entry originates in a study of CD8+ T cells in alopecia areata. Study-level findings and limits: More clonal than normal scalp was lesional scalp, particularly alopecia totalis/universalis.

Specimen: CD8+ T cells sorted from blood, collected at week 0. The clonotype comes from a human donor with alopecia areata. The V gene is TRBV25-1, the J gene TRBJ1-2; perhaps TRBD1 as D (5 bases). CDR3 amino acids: CASSDSGNYGYTF. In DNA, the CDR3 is TGTGCCAGCAGTGATTCAGGGAACTATGGCTACACCTTC.